The rows below give T cell receptor beta chains drawn from one sample of a study of technical replicates of blood from several donors. This table comes from immunoSEQ multiplex PCR, and its TCRdb copy is limited to in-frame clones, with some not included. The sample lists tens of thousands of clones, 95% to 97% seen once, with roughly 0.2% in the top ten. Sequencing was performed on T cells isolated from PBMCs. Source of these receptors: a human donor in good health. CDR3s leave out the opening cysteine and the closing phenylalanine or tryptophan.

>TRBJ1-1|TRBV5-6
ASSLTTAGGTEAF
>TRBJ2-3|TRBV29-1
SVPGGLAAYTDTQY
>TRBJ1-2|TRBV10-2
ASLGTTGLAYGYT
>TRBJ2-4|TRBV5-1
ASGKGAKNIQY
>TRBJ1-3|TRBV2
ASSDQVTGNTIY
>TRBJ1-1|TRBV12-5
ASGVSDYN
>TRBJ1-1|TRBV29-1
SVLRQNTEAF
>TRBJ1-5|TRBV27
ASSAMDSSDSNQPQH
>TRBJ1-6|TRBV19
ASSPGGRGTPLH
>TRBJ1-1|TRBV7-9
ASSFSGGAF
>TRBJ1-2|TRBV18
ASSFDGIYGYT
>TRBJ2-3|TRBV20-1
SGELMQY
>TRBJ1-6|TRBV19
ASSIDKRLGVRSPLH
>TRBJ2-7|TRBV2
ASSDAQNSYEQY
>TRBJ2-7|TRBV7-9
ASSSGTSLYEQY
>TRBJ2-3|TRBV28
ASSLEVSTDTQY
>TRBJ2-7|TRBV2
ASSERTLSYEQY
>TRBJ2-7|TRBV2
ASKREYEQY
>TRBJ2-3|TRBV6-1
ASSVRDRGADTQY
>TRBJ1-1|TRBV6-6
ASSYGTGEYSEAF
>TRBJ2-3|TRBV4-1
ASSQAVTDTQY
>TRBJ2-1|TRBV11-2
ASSLRWGGPEQF
>TRBJ2-7|TRBV4-1
ASSQVAGKRYEQY
>TRBJ1-1|TRBV28
ASTLSGSEAF
>TRBJ1-1|TRBV18
ASSPVGAKNTEAF
>TRBJ2-5|TRBV5-1
ASSSQETQY
>TRBJ1-1|TRBV7-9
ASSFPLNTEAF
>TRBJ1-2|TRBV25-1
ASSQGQGSNYGYT
>TRBJ1-1|TRBV5-1
ASYPGQGVLYTEAF
>TRBJ2-3|TRBV7-9
ASSGRLGRSTDTQY
>TRBJ1-2|TRBV6-1
ASSVHPEGDGHYGYT
>TRBJ2-7|TRBV27
ASSRGSEYEQY
>TRBJ2-3|TRBV27
ASNHGGFTDTQY
>TRBJ1-4|TRBV4-1
ASSLRTTTNEKLF
>TRBJ2-7|TRBV19
ASSPGQYYEQY
>TRBJ2-3|TRBV30
AWSRTGGATDTQY
>TRBJ2-3|TRBV14
ASSQVPGGRTDTQY
>TRBJ2-7|TRBV19
ASSQTWGLYEQY
>TRBJ2-1|TRBV5-4
ASSQTGYNEQF
>TRBJ1-4|TRBV30
AGQTGISSTNEKLF
>TRBJ2-1|TRBV5-4
ASRQGEYNEQF
>TRBJ1-2|TRBV30
AWSREFYGYT
>TRBJ2-7|TRBV4-2
ASSPGQGKSYEQY
>TRBJ1-1|TRBV7-9
ASSLSLFPTEAF
>TRBJ2-1|TRBV7-9
ASSLSGSHEQF
>TRBJ1-2|TRBV10-1
ASSESVPADGYT
>TRBJ2-1|TRBV6-1
ASSSTGRNEQF
>TRBJ2-3|TRBV6-1
ASSESGGRVDTQY
>TRBJ2-7|TRBV28
ASSRTGTGGTYEQY